The 30 T cell receptor beta chains given below trace back to one sample, sequenced in a study of blood T cells in healthy people across ages. A sample-barcoded 5' primer and a J-beta primer mix were used in a second PCR of about 6 to 12 cycles. TCRdb re-called the 5' RACE reads with MiXCR, one entry per CDR3 protein. The sample contains around 520,000 distinct CDR3 sequences, approximately 26% of which appear only once. This same sample was also part of a study on T cells of mothers and their children.

Material: blood. These receptors originate from a boy under 10 years old in good health.

This clonotype was picked up a small number of times. V is TRBV3-1 and J is TRBJ2-5; TRBD2 might be the D (5 bases). V was clipped by 1 base and J by 1 base, with 10 bases between them. CDR3 size: 15 residues. CDR1 is LGHDT and CDR2 is YNNKEL in the germline V gene (reference sequence). The CDR3 coding sequence is TGTGCCAGCAGCCAAGGGGGAGTCTCCCAAGAGACCCAGTACTTC. Amino acid sequence: CASSQGGVSQETQYF.

This clonotype has a handful of counts. The chain couples TRBV3-1 to TRBJ2-5; no clear D. With 1 base removed from V and 5 bases from J, the gap between germline ends came to 14 bases. The germline gives CDR1 LGHDT, CDR2 YNNKEL (reference sequence). There are 15 residues in the CDR3. The CDR3: CASSQGWAPAETQYF. In DNA, the CDR3 is TGTGCCAGCAGCCAAGGGTGGGCCCCGGCGGAGACCCAGTACTTC.

Note on this clonotype: A read error may account for a junction end that differs from germline. DNA of the CDR3: TGTGCCAGCAGTTACGTGGGAGGAGGCTTC. Translated, it gives CASSYVGGGF. The chain joins TRBV6-2 or TRBV6-3 to TRBJ2-5, with D possibly TRBD2 on 6 matching bases. The CDR3 contains 10 residues. Looked up from germline, CDR1 is MNHEY and CDR2 is SVGEGT.

This clonotype was counted between two and nine times. The chain is built from TRBV20-1 and TRBJ2-7; D is possibly TRBD2 (5 bases). The CDR3 loop spans 13 amino acids. Trimming cost V 6 bases and J 0 bases, with 12 bases left between them. Germline assignment: CDR1 DFQATT and CDR2 SNEGSKA (reference sequence). The chain's CDR3 is CSAISESSYEQYF. The CDR3 DNA follows: TGCAGTGCCATTAGCGAGAGCTCCTACGAGCAGTACTTC.

The chain couples TRBV4-3 to TRBJ2-3, with D perhaps TRBD1 (6 bases). V was trimmed by 8 bases and J by 7 bases, leaving 13 bases between them. The CDR3 sequence is 12 residues long. CDR1 is LGHNA and CDR2 is YSLEER in the germline V gene. CDR3 protein: CASRRDTYTQYF. CDR3 nucleotide sequence: TGCGCCAGCCGTAGGGACACTTATACGCAGTATTTT.

CDR3 in amino acids: CASSPDIVLRQYTGELFF. In nucleotides, the CDR3 is TGTGCCAGCAGCCCGGATATCGTATTGAGGCAGTACACCGGGGAGCTGTTTTTT. The rearrangement links TRBV7-2 to TRBJ2-2; D call uncertain. This CDR3 has 18 amino acids. Germline V gene data show CDR1 as SGHTA and CDR2 as FQGNSA. V lost 5 bases, J lost 3 bases, and 22 bases lay in between.

This clonotype was found a few times. The chain combines TRBV2 with TRBJ2-7; 11 bases fit TRBD2. CDR1 and CDR2 from the germline V gene are SNHLY and FYNNEI. The CDR3 sequence is 15 residues long. The V gene end was trimmed by 5 bases and the J gene end by 2 bases; junction bases not matched to a gene: 5. The CDR3 region is CASSTGLAVTYEQYF. The CDR3 DNA reads TGTGCCAGCAGTACGGGACTAGCGGTAACCTACGAGCAGTACTTC.

The J gene is TRBJ2-5, the V gene TRBV7-9; D unresolved. Near its end, the DNA agrees better with TRBJ2-7, so the J call may be wrong. The CDR3 contains 12 residues. Per the germline V gene, CDR1 is SEHNR and CDR2 is FQNEAQ (reference sequence). CDR3 sequence (DNA): TGTGCCAGCAACTCGCCGGCTGGCGAGCAGTACTTC. Translating it yields CASNSPAGEQYF.

This clonotype came up a few times. The genes are TRBV11-2 and TRBJ1-5; TRBD1 is a possible D gene (5 bases). The CDR3 is 15 residues long. Germline V gene lookup returns CDR1 SGHAT and CDR2 FQNNGV. V lost 0 bases and J 7 bases, leaving 13 bases between the germline ends. CDR3 amino acids: CASSLDLGQGQPQHF. In DNA form, the CDR3 reads TGTGCCAGCAGCTTAGATCTGGGGCAGGGACAGCCCCAGCATTTT.

In its sample, this clonotype was seen a few times. V usage is TRBV7-2 and J usage is TRBJ1-5; no definite D call. The CDR3 spans 15 residues. Germline values: CDR1 SGHTA, CDR2 FQGNSA. The ends were cut back, 5 bases at V and 4 bases at J, with 15 bases in the middle. CDR3 DNA sequence: TGTGCCAGCAGCCCCCGACCGTGGTCTAATCAGCCCCAGCATTTT. It is translated as CASSPRPWSNQPQHF. Full variable domain (remainder filled in from reference TRBV7-2 and TRBJ1-5): GAGVSQSPSNKVTEKGKDVELRCDPISGHTALYWYRQSLGQGLEFLIYFQGNSAPDKSGLPSDRFSAERTGGSVSTLTIQRTQQEDSAVYLCASSPRPWSNQPQHFGDGTRLSIL.

This clonotype has just a few counts. The chain joins TRBV20-1 to TRBJ2-1, with TRBD2 matching over 8 bases. The V and J ends lost 1 base and 10 bases, in that order; junction bases with no gene match: 0. Germline V lookup: CDR1 DFQATT, CDR2 SNEGSKA (reference sequence). This CDR3 is 11 amino acids long. CDR3 sequence: CSARASGEQFF. As DNA, the CDR3 is TGCAGTGCTAGAGCTAGCGGGGAGCAGTTCTTC.

This clonotype was counted only a few times. The rearrangement links TRBV10-3 to TRBJ1-1, with D unclear. The CDR3 spans 13 residues. Trimming shortened V by 3 bases and J by 4 bases, and 9 bases separated the two germline ends. Germline CDR1 is ENHRY and CDR2 is SYGVKD. Written as DNA, the CDR3 is TGTGCCATCAGTGATAAGACATCCACTGAAGCTTTCTTT. Amino acid sequence: CAISDKTSTEAFF.

There are a few counts of this clonotype. The chain is built from TRBV29-1 and TRBJ2-3, with a weak D call TRBD2 (7 bases). The length of the CDR3 is 16 residues. Germline CDR1 and CDR2: SQVTM and ANQGSEA. V lost 0 bases, J lost 4 bases, and 17 bases lay in between. CDR3 nucleotides: TGCAGCGTTGAAGAGAAGGTGGGGGGGCTGGCAGATACGCAGTATTTT. This gives the protein CSVEEKVGGLADTQYF.

Comment on this clonotype: Germline and junction disagree at one end, which may indicate a read error. The rearrangement joins TRBV6-2 or TRBV6-3 to TRBJ2-5; 13 nucleotides agree with TRBD2. From germline, CDR1 is MNHEY and CDR2 SVGEGT. The CDR3 loop spans 17 amino acids. DNA of the CDR3: TGTGCCAGCAGTTACTCGACTAGCGGGGGGTACCAAGAGGCCCAGTACTTC. Residues: CASSYSTSGGYQEAQYF.

This clonotype was observed a handful of times. The rearrangement links TRBV18 to TRBJ2-1, with D unclear. Near its end, the DNA agrees better with TRBJ2-5, so the J call may be wrong. Per germline, CDR1 KGHSH and CDR2 LQKENI. The CDR3 extends over 14 amino acids. In DNA, the CDR3 is TGTGCCAGCTCACCTTTAAGGAGCGCAGAGACCCAGTACTTC. Translation: CASSPLRSAETQYF.

The chain has TRBV21-1 and TRBJ1-4; whether TRBD1, the table's D call, matches the DNA was not checked. TRBV21-1 corresponds to a pseudogene. The CDR3 runs 13 residues. CDR3 DNA sequence: TGTGCCAGCAGCAATTTTGGGGGAAGGTCACTGTTTTTT. Its translation: CASSNFGGRSLFF.

J is TRBJ2-5 and V is TRBV10-3, with D hard to call. Germline V gives CDR1 ENHRY, CDR2 SYGVKD. CDR3 size: 14 residues. The ends were cut back, 5 bases at V and 5 bases at J, with 15 bases in the middle. This CDR3 reads CAISTVGQWETQYF. Written as DNA, the CDR3 is TGTGCCATCAGTACGGTGGGCCAGTGGGAGACCCAGTACTTC.

V gene TRBV25-1 combines with J gene TRBJ1-6; 7 bases are shared with TRBD1. Germline V gene data show CDR1 as MGHDK and CDR2 as SYGVNS. The V and J ends lost 2 bases and 8 bases, in that order; junction bases with no gene match: 6. The CDR3 consists of 15 residues. Here the CDR3 DNA reads TGTGCCAGCAGTGAACGACAGGGTCGGGATTCACCCCTCCACTTT. It specifies CASSERQGRDSPLHF.

V usage is TRBV7-2 and J usage is TRBJ2-7; 7 positions match TRBD2. Germline values: CDR1 SGHTA, CDR2 FQGNSA. This CDR3 region has 14 residues. Losses at the gene ends were 7 bases for V and 7 bases for J; bases not matched to a gene: 13. The CDR3 bases are TGTGCCAGCACGATGGGAGGGGTGGGTAGAGAGCAGTACTTC. This encodes CASTMGGVGREQYF. The full variable domain, completed using reference TRBV7-2 and TRBJ2-7, is GAGVSQSPSNKVTEKGKDVELRCDPISGHTALYWYRQSLGQGLEFLIYFQGNSAPDKSGLPSDRFSAERTGGSVSTLTIQRTQQEDSAVYLCASTMGGVGREQYFGPGTRLTVT.

There are a few counts of this clonotype. The V gene is TRBV12-3 or TRBV12-4, the J gene TRBJ1-5, with TRBD1 matching 7 bases. The CDR3 totals 15 residues. Unmatched junction bases numbered 7, after V lost 3 bases and J lost 5 bases. As DNA, the CDR3 is TGTGCCAGCAGTTTGGTTTCGGACAGGTATCAGCCCCAGCATTTT. It is translated as CASSLVSDRYQPQHF.

The table lists this clonotype with a few counts. The chain couples TRBV5-1 to TRBJ2-5, with a weak D call TRBD2 (6 bases). The J call may be faulty, since TRBJ2-7 better matches the DNA end. Per germline, CDR1 SGHRS and CDR2 YFSETQ. CDR3 length: 14 residues. The CDR3 spells CASSPGTGAPEQYF. CDR3 bases: TGCGCCAGCAGCCCTGGGACGGGAGCTCCCGAGCAGTACTTC.

J is TRBJ1-5 and V is TRBV6-2 or TRBV6-3; D is uncertain. V lost 6 bases and J lost 1, with 13 bases in between. The CDR3 is 15 amino acids. Germline CDR1 and CDR2: MNHEY and SVGEGT. DNA of the CDR3: TGTGCCAGCAGAACCGGGTCCACGAGCAATCAGCCCCAGCATTTT. Translated, it gives CASRTGSTSNQPQHF.

The chain couples TRBV7-6 to TRBJ2-5; 11 bases are shared with TRBD2. The germline V gene encodes CDR1 SGHVS and CDR2 FNYEAQ. With V trimmed by 0 bases and J by 11 bases, 11 bases remained unmatched. The CDR3 totals 16 residues. The CDR3 nucleotides are TGTGCCAGCAGCTTAGCCTTAGCGGGAGGGTCGAGTGAGCAGTACTTC. Its translation: CASSLALAGGSSEQYF.

The rearrangement links TRBV6-5 to TRBJ2-7, with a weak D call TRBD2 (6 bases). Between the trimmed V and J ends, which lost 5 bases and 3 bases, there was a span of 14 bases. CDR3 size: 14 residues. Germline assignment: CDR1 MNHEY and CDR2 SVGAGI. The CDR3 protein is CASSPLARFYEQYF. The CDR3, as DNA: TGTGCCAGCAGTCCCCTAGCGCGATTCTACGAGCAGTACTTC.

The chain joins TRBV6-1 to TRBJ1-4; D ambiguous. Germline-derived CDR1 and CDR2 are MNHNS and SASEGT. This CDR3 comprises 15 residues. Between the trimmed V and J ends, which lost 1 base and 10 bases, there was a span of 16 bases. The CDR3 DNA is TGTGCCAGCAGTGAAGTGGGCAGGCGATTGGGAAAACTGTTTTTT. Protein product: CASSEVGRRLGKLFF.

The gene calls are TRBV18 and TRBJ2-5; 7 nucleotides align to TRBD1. Per the germline V gene, CDR1 is KGHSH and CDR2 is LQKENI. This CDR3 region has 15 residues. Germline trimming cut 1 base from V and 2 bases from J; bases unmatched to any gene: 4. CDR3 region: CASSPRQGNQETQYF. The CDR3 DNA reads as TGTGCCAGCTCACCACGACAGGGAAATCAAGAGACCCAGTACTTC.

This clonotype was found a few times. The rearrangement links TRBV9 to TRBJ2-7; 12 nucleotides agree with TRBD2. Germline V gene lookup returns CDR1 SGDLS and CDR2 YYNGEE. Trimming took 4 bases from V and 3 from J; bases not matched to a gene: 5. The CDR3 is 15 residues long. CDR3 region: CASSTGLAGNYEQYF. The CDR3 DNA follows: TGTGCCAGCAGCACGGGACTAGCGGGTAACTACGAGCAGTACTTC.

This clonotype was found a few times. V is TRBV20-1 and J is TRBJ2-5; the match to TRBD1 covers 7 bases. Trimming took 5 bases from V and 1 from J; bases not matched to a gene: 13. Looked up from germline, CDR1 is DFQATT and CDR2 is SNEGSKA (reference sequence). The CDR3 contains 16 residues. CDR3 nucleotide sequence: TGCAGTGCTGCAAAGAGGGGGCTAGCCGGCCAAGAGACCCAGTACTTC. Translation: CSAAKRGLAGQETQYF.

This clonotype has more than one count but fewer than ten. This chain connects TRBV2 to TRBJ2-5; TRBD2 agrees at 9 bases. The CDR3 spans 17 residues. Germline V gene data show CDR1 as SNHLY and CDR2 as FYNNEI. J gave up 0 bases and V 1 base, and 6 bases lay outside the gene matches. CDR3 residues: CASSEGLAVTYQETQYF. CDR3 nucleotide sequence: TGTGCCAGCAGTGAAGGACTAGCGGTCACGTACCAAGAGACCCAGTACTTC.

This clonotype was detected many times. This chain joins TRBV7-9 and TRBJ2-1; tentatively, D is TRBD2 (6 bases). CDR1 and CDR2 from the germline V gene are SEHNR and FQNEAQ (reference sequence). This CDR3 has 12 residues. With 6 bases removed from V and 8 bases from J, the gap between germline ends came to 11 bases. CDR3 nucleotides: TGTGCCAGCAGTTTATCGGGGGATGAGCAGTTCTTC. As protein: CASSLSGDEQFF.